Below, 29 T cell receptor beta chains from the same sample are listed, as sequenced in a study of blood T cell repertoires in COVID-19. The protocol was immunoSEQ multiplex PCR, while the TCRdb copy is restricted to in-frame clones and leaves out a portion. The sample has about 140,000 clones, under 90% seen once. Sequencing was done on a sample of peripheral blood. The receptors were gathered from a human donor in a cohort sampled during active COVID-19.

The V and J genes are TRBV6-5 and TRBJ2-5; the match to TRBD2 covers 8 bases. The CDR3 loop spans 14 amino acids. Unmatched junction bases numbered 16, after V lost 6 bases and J lost 13 bases. Germline V gene lookup returns CDR1 MNHEY and CDR2 SVGAGI. CDR3: CASSPAGGRLSLYF. The CDR3 DNA sequence: TGTGCCAGCAGCCCCGCCGGCGGGAGGTTGAGCCTGTACTTC.

This clone was seen just once. The J gene is TRBJ2-2, the V gene TRBV6-4; 7 positions match TRBD1. V was pared by 2 bases and J by 2 bases, with 11 bases of the junction left unmatched. Germline V gene lookup returns CDR1 MRHNA and CDR2 SNTAGT. This CDR3 is 18 amino acids long. CDR3 nucleotides: TGTGCCAGCAGTGACAAGGAAGGCAGGGGGTGTAACACCGGGGAGCTGTTTTTT. Its protein product is CASSDKEGRGCNTGELFF.

The chain uses TRBV7-9 and TRBJ2-1; D is perhaps TRBD1 (5 bases). V lost 5 bases and J 10 bases, leaving 12 bases between the germline ends. The CDR3 is 12 residues long. Germline assignment: CDR1 SEHNR and CDR2 FQNEAQ (reference sequence). CDR3 loop: CASSQGSIEQFF. CDR3 nucleotides: TGTGCCAGCAGCCAGGGTAGTATCGAGCAGTTCTTC.

CDR3 amino acids: CASSPQGSPYSNEQFF. In DNA form, the CDR3 reads TGTGCCAGCAGCCCGCAGGGGTCCCCTTACTCTAATGAGCAGTTCTTC. The chain joins TRBV5-6 to TRBJ2-1; D may be TRBD1 (6 bases). Between the trimmed V and J ends, which lost 4 bases and 7 bases, there was a span of 21 bases. Per germline, CDR1 SGHDT and CDR2 YYEEEE. This CDR3 has 16 residues.

The chain combines TRBV4-2 with TRBJ2-3; D unclear. V dropped 5 bases and J dropped 2 bases, with 14 bases sitting between them. The CDR3 contains 15 residues. The germline gives CDR1 LGHNA, CDR2 YNFKEQ. The CDR3 sequence: CASSSLEEYTDTQYF. In DNA, the CDR3 is TGTGCCAGCAGCTCTCTCGAGGAGTACACAGATACGCAGTATTTT.

The chain employs TRBV18 and TRBJ2-4, with 15 bases that match TRBD2. The germline gives CDR1 KGHSH, CDR2 LQKENI. The ends lost 3 bases at V and 2 bases at J; junction bases unmatched: 5. The CDR3 loop spans 18 amino acids. CDR3 in amino acids: CASSPWTSGGATKNIQYF. The CDR3, as DNA: TGTGCCAGCTCACCTTGGACTAGCGGGGGGGCGACCAAAAACATTCAGTACTTC.

The V and J genes are TRBV21-1 and TRBJ1-2. TRBV21-1 is noted as a pseudogene. The CDR3 contains 16 residues. CDR3 region: CASSKDPQRGLGGYTF. CDR3 DNA: TGTGCCAGCAGCAAAGATCCGCAAAGGGGACTGGGAGGCTACACCTTC.

The gene calls are TRBV10-3 and TRBJ1-6; 9 nucleotides agree with TRBD1. Trimming took 6 bases from V and 7 from J; bases not matched to a gene: 4. Per germline, CDR1 ENHRY and CDR2 SYGVKD. This CDR3 region has 14 residues. This CDR3 is CAISPDRGNSPLHF. CDR3 DNA sequence: TGTGCCATCAGCCCGGACAGGGGAAATTCACCCCTCCACTTT.

This clone was observed once. The chain combines TRBV27 with TRBJ2-2; TRBD1 is a possible D gene (5 bases). The CDR3 runs 15 residues. The V gene lost 5 bases and the J gene lost 5 bases, with 15 bases spanning the gap. From germline, CDR1 is MNHEY and CDR2 SMNVEV (reference sequence). The DNA for the CDR3 is TGTGCCAGCAGTGAAAGGGGATTTCTAACCGGGGAGCTGTTTTTT. Amino acids: CASSERGFLTGELFF.

The chain has TRBV19 and TRBJ1-5; 8 bases match TRBD1. V dropped 8 bases and J dropped 4; count of bases not matched to a gene: 7. The CDR3 spans 14 residues. Germline lookup yields CDR1 LNHDA and CDR2 SQIVND (reference sequence). CDR3 DNA sequence: TGTGCCAGTGGAGGACAGGGCGGTAATCAGCCCCAGCATTTT. Encoded protein: CASGGQGGNQPQHF.

The chain joins TRBV2 to TRBJ2-1, with D maybe TRBD2 (6 bases). Deletions cut 4 bases from V and 4 bases from J, with 11 bases between. The CDR3 is 14 amino acids. Germline-derived CDR1 and CDR2 are SNHLY and FYNNEI. The CDR3 nucleotides read TGTGCCAGCAGTGTACCGGGACTGTACAATGAGCAGTTCTTC. It codes for CASSVPGLYNEQFF.

The chain uses TRBV5-1 and TRBJ1-1; tentative D call: TRBD1 (5 bases). Germline assignment: CDR1 SGHRS and CDR2 YFSETQ. V dropped 2 bases and J dropped 0 bases, with 14 bases sitting between them. CDR3 length: 16 amino acids. CDR3 region: CASSLPPTDLNTEAFF. The DNA for the CDR3 is TGCGCCAGCAGCTTACCACCGACAGATTTGAACACTGAAGCTTTCTTT.

This chain joins TRBV6-2 or TRBV6-3 and TRBJ1-2, with 7 bases aligning to TRBD1. CDR3 size: 12 residues. The V gene's germline CDR1 is MNHEY and CDR2 SVGEGT. The V segment lost 6 bases and the J segment 8 bases; nucleotides outside the gene matches: 6. CDR3 DNA: TGTGCCAGCAGCGACAGGGTATACGGCTACACCTTC. Protein: CASSDRVYGYTF.

The chain joins TRBV5-4 to TRBJ1-2; no clear D gene. This CDR3 has 15 residues. CDR1 and CDR2 from the germline V gene are SGHNT and YYREEE (reference sequence). V lost 6 bases and J 4 bases, leaving 19 bases between the germline ends. CDR3 sequence reads: CASIIQGRWGYGYTF. CDR3 bases: TGTGCCAGCATCATACAAGGGAGATGGGGCTATGGCTACACCTTC. Supplemented by reference TRBV5-4 and TRBJ1-2, the full variable domain reads ETGVTQSPTHLIKTRGQQVTLRCSSQSGHNTVSWYQQALGQGPQFIFQYYREEENGRGNFPPRFSGLQFPNYSSELNVNALELDDSALYLCASIIQGRWGYGYTFGSGTRLTVV.

The chain has TRBV7-3 and TRBJ2-3; 7 bases agree with TRBD1. Germline lookup yields CDR1 SGHTA and CDR2 FQGTGA. The trim removed 5 bases at V and 1 base at J, leaving 9 bases unmatched. This CDR3 has 16 residues. The CDR3 loop is CASSPTGTVGTDTQYF. The CDR3 DNA reads as TGTGCCAGCAGCCCTACAGGGACAGTCGGCACAGATACGCAGTATTTT.

Details on this clone: One end of the junction fails to match germline, which may point to a read error. The V gene is TRBV7-7, the J gene TRBJ2-1; 8 nucleotides match TRBD1. The CDR3 totals 15 residues. Germline lookup yields CDR1 SSHAT and CDR2 FNYEAQ (reference sequence). Here the CDR3 reads CASSPLWTGPGEQFF. The CDR3 nucleotides are TGTGCTAGCAGCCCCTTATGGACAGGGCCGGGTGAGCAGTTCTTC. The whole variable domain, filled in from reference TRBV7-7 and TRBJ2-1, reads GAGVSQSPRYKVTKRGQDVTLRCDPISSHATLYWYQQALGQGPEFLTYFNYEAQPDKSGLPSDRFSAERPEGSISTLTIQRTEQRDSAMYRCASSPLWTGPGEQFFGPGTRLTVL.

This clone was seen only once. The rearrangement uses TRBV7-2 and TRBJ2-2; 9 nucleotides match TRBD1. With V trimmed by 8 bases and J by 4 bases, 8 bases remained unmatched. Germline CDR1 reads SGHTA; CDR2 reads FQGNSA. The CDR3 contains 15 residues. CDR3 in amino acids: CASRTGQGTTGELFF. CDR3 sequence (DNA): TGTGCCAGCCGAACGGGACAGGGTACCACCGGGGAGCTGTTTTTT. Full variable domain (rest looked up from reference TRBV7-2 and TRBJ2-2): GAGVSQSPSNKVTEKGKDVELRCDPISGHTALYWYRQSLGQGLEFLIYFQGNSAPDKSGLPSDRFSAERTGGSVSTLTIQRTQQEDSAVYLCASRTGQGTTGELFFGEGSRLTVL.

The chain joins TRBV3-1 (or the pseudogene TRBV3-2) to TRBJ2-7, with 7 bases matching TRBD2. This CDR3 spans 16 amino acids. Germline CDR1 reads LGHDT; CDR2 reads YNNKEL (reference sequence). Trimming at V came to 0 bases and at J to 2 bases, leaving 7 bases not matched to a gene. Written as DNA, the CDR3 is TGTGCCAGCAGCCAAGAGGGGGGGGTTCAAGCCTACGAGCAGTACTTC. Its translation is CASSQEGGVQAYEQYF.

The gene calls are TRBV12-5 and TRBJ2-3, with 12 nucleotides matching TRBD2. CDR3 length equals 15 residues. V dropped 3 bases and J dropped 6; count of bases not matched to a gene: 4. Germline V gene lookup returns CDR1 LGHNT and CDR2 FRNRAP. The chain's CDR3 is CASGLGLAGSDTQYF. In DNA, the CDR3 is TGTGCTAGTGGTTTAGGACTAGCGGGGTCGGATACGCAGTATTTT.

V gene TRBV4-1 combines with J gene TRBJ2-7; D unresolved. CDR3 size: 12 residues. Trimming pared 3 bases from V and 2 bases from J, leaving 5 bases between. Per the germline V gene, CDR1 is MGHRA and CDR2 is YSYEKL. The CDR3 nucleotides read TGCGCCAGCAGCCATCAAACCTACGAGCAGTACTTC. Amino acids: CASSHQTYEQYF.

The chain combines TRBV6-4 with TRBJ2-3, with 9 bases matching TRBD2. The CDR3 runs to 15 residues. Germline V gene data show CDR1 as MRHNA and CDR2 as SNTAGT. The V segment lost 4 bases and the J segment 2 bases; nucleotides outside the gene matches: 4. The CDR3 DNA reads TGTGCCAGCAGTGCTACGGGACTAGCCACAGATACGCAGTATTTT. Protein: CASSATGLATDTQYF.

This CDR3 reads CASSLYGGRGIGTEAFF. CDR3 coding DNA: TGTGCCAGCAGCTTATACGGGGGGCGCGGAATTGGCACTGAAGCTTTCTTT. The chain uses TRBV7-2 and TRBJ1-1; possibly TRBD1 for D (6 bases). The CDR3 totals 17 residues. The V gene lost 2 bases and the J gene lost 4 bases, with 20 bases spanning the gap. Germline assignment: CDR1 SGHTA and CDR2 FQGNSA.

This sequence joins TRBV28 and TRBJ2-3; 9 bases fit TRBD2. Germline CDR1 MDHEN, CDR2 SYDVKM. This CDR3 spans 14 amino acids. The CDR3 loop reads CAAGGSGIADTQYF. The CDR3 DNA follows: TGTGCAGCGGGGGGATCTGGCATAGCAGATACGCAGTATTTT. Using reference TRBV28 and TRBJ2-3 for the parts outside the CDR3, the full variable domain is DVKVTQSSRYLVKRTGEKVFLECVQDMDHENMFWYRQDPGLGLRLIYFSYDVKMKEKGDIPEGYSVSREKKERFSLILESASTNQTSMYLCAAGGSGIADTQYFGPGTRLTVL.

The genes are TRBV5-6 and TRBJ2-1; TRBD1 might be the D (6 bases). The V end was cut by 1 base, the J end by 4 bases, with 9 bases between. Germline loops: CDR1 SGHDT, CDR2 YYEEEE. The CDR3 runs to 14 residues. The CDR3 loop is CASSLSGQYNEQFF. Here the CDR3 DNA reads TGTGCCAGCAGCTTGTCCGGACAGTACAATGAGCAGTTCTTC.

This clone has only one observation. V usage is TRBV6-5 and J usage is TRBJ2-2; 8 bases agree with TRBD1. The CDR3 totals 15 residues. V dropped 6 bases and J dropped 4; count of bases not matched to a gene: 7. Germline CDR1 and CDR2: MNHEY and SVGAGI. The CDR3 reads CASRETGAVTGELFF. CDR3 sequence (DNA): TGTGCCAGCAGAGAGACAGGGGCGGTCACCGGGGAGCTGTTTTTT.

This chain connects TRBV18 to TRBJ1-6; perhaps TRBD1 as D (6 bases). The germline V and J ends were trimmed by 4 bases and 7 bases, with 17 bases remaining between them. The CDR3 has 16 residues. From germline, CDR1 is KGHSH and CDR2 LQKENI. The CDR3 loop reads CASSLASTGRNSPLHF. CDR3 in DNA: TGTGCCAGCTCACTAGCTAGCACAGGGAGAAATTCACCCCTCCACTTT.

The rearrangement links TRBV4-3 to TRBJ2-3; 10 nucleotides agree with TRBD1. After removal of 6 bases from V and 4 bases from J, the junction contained 7 bases not matched to a gene. Germline values: CDR1 LGHNA, CDR2 YSLEER. This CDR3 region has 15 residues. CDR3 amino acids: CASSPGTGDPDTQYF. The DNA for the CDR3 is TGCGCCAGCAGTCCCGGGACAGGGGATCCAGATACGCAGTATTTT.

The chain uses TRBV27 and TRBJ2-2, with D possibly matching TRBD1 (5 bases). Germline V gene sequence: CDR1 MNHEY, CDR2 SMNVEV (reference sequence). V was trimmed by 5 bases and J by 8 bases, leaving 12 bases between them. This CDR3 region has 13 residues. CDR3: CASSGAAAGELFF. Written as DNA, the CDR3 is TGTGCCAGCAGTGGGGCGGCTGCGGGGGAGCTGTTTTTT.

This clone was counted only a few times. The chain joins TRBV19 to TRBJ2-5, with 10 nucleotides matching TRBD2. Germline CDR1 is LNHDA and CDR2 is SQIVND (reference sequence). V gave up 10 bases and J gave up 1 base; unmatched junction bases: 6. There are 14 residues in the CDR3. The DNA of the CDR3 is TGTGCCACTAGCGGGGGAAAAACCCAAGAGACCCAGTACTTC. Its translation is CATSGGKTQETQYF. The full variable domain, rest sourced from reference TRBV19 and TRBJ2-5, is DGGITQSPKYLFRKEGQNVTLSCEQNLNHDAMYWYRQDPGQGLRLIYYSQIVNDFQKGDIAEGYSVSREKKESFPLTVTSAQKNPTAFYLCATSGGKTQETQYFGPGTRLLVL.